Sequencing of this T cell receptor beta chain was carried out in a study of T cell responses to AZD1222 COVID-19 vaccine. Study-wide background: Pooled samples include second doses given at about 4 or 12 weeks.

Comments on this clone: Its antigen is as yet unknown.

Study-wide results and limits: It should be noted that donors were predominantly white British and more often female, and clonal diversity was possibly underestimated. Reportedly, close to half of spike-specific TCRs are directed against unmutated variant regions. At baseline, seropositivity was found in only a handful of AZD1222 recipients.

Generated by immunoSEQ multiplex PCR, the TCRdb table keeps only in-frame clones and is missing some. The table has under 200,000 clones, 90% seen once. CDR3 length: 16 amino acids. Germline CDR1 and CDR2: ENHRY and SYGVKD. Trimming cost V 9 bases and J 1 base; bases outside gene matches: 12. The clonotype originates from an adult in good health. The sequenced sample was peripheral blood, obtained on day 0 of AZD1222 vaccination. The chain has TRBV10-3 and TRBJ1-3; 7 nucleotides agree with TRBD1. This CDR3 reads CAIGTVGEGSGNTIYF. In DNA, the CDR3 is TGTGCCATTGGGACAGTGGGTGAAGGGTCTGGAAACACCATATATTTT.